One sample yielded the 16 T cell receptor beta chains listed below, sequenced in a study of T cell responses to AZD1222 COVID-19 vaccine. Only in-frame clones appear in the TCRdb table, and some are missing; sequencing was by immunoSEQ multiplex PCR. The table includes almost 70,000 clones, approximately 87% detected once. The starting material was peripheral blood, obtained 28 days after the second AZD1222 dose. These receptors all come from an adult who received the AZD1222 COVID-19 vaccine.

The chain couples TRBV7-6 to TRBJ2-5; no reliable D call. The CDR3 contains 14 residues. V dropped 1 base and J dropped 2 bases, with 8 bases sitting between them. CDR1 and CDR2 (germline): SGHVS, FNYEAQ. The CDR3 is CASSLEVSQETQYF. In DNA, the CDR3 is TGTGCCAGCAGCTTAGAAGTCTCTCAAGAGACCCAGTACTTC.

The chain uses TRBV19 and TRBJ2-3; the match to TRBD2 covers 13 bases. Trimming at V came to 6 bases and at J to 3 bases, leaving 3 bases not matched to a gene. The CDR3 has 15 residues. Germline V gene lookup returns CDR1 LNHDA and CDR2 SQIVND (reference sequence). The CDR3 nucleotides read TGTGCCAGTAGCAAACTAGCGGGAGGGACAGATACGCAGTATTTT. Protein: CASSKLAGGTDTQYF.

The genes are TRBV27 and TRBJ2-3, with D possibly matching TRBD1 (6 bases). CDR3 length: 15 amino acids. Trimming took 5 bases from V and 2 from J, leaving 14 bases between them. The germline gives CDR1 MNHEY, CDR2 SMNVEV (reference sequence). The CDR3 region has the DNA TGTGCCAGCAGTCTCGGACAGACTTACACAGATACGCAGTATTTT. This codes for CASSLGQTYTDTQYF.

This clone was detected only a few times. The chain uses TRBV27 and TRBJ2-3, with 8 nucleotides matching TRBD2. Looked up from germline, CDR1 is MNHEY and CDR2 is SMNVEV (reference sequence). The CDR3 runs 17 residues. V was clipped by 5 bases and J by 5 bases; unmatched bases: 15. The DNA for the CDR3 is TGTGCCAGCAGTGCCTATGCCAGCGGGGGAGCGAGAGATACGCAGTATTTT. Its translation is CASSAYASGGARDTQYF.

V gene TRBV12-5 combines with J gene TRBJ1-1; 7 nucleotides match TRBD1. Trimming took 4 bases from V and 6 from J; bases not matched to a gene: 8. Per germline, CDR1 LGHNT and CDR2 FRNRAP. The CDR3 loop spans 14 amino acids. The CDR3 DNA reads TGTGCTAGTGGTTCAGGACAGGTTCCCGCTGAAGCTTTCTTT. Protein: CASGSGQVPAEAFF.

V and J are TRBV2 and TRBJ1-1; TRBD1 might be the D (6 bases). This CDR3 spans 11 amino acids. The germline V gene has CDR1 SNHLY and CDR2 FYNNEI. The CDR3 reads CSGGRNTEAFF. The CDR3 DNA reads as TGTTCTGGGGGGCGAAACACTGAAGCTTTCTTT.

The rearrangement uses TRBV10-1 and TRBJ2-5, with 12 nucleotides matching TRBD2. The CDR3 is made up of 10 amino acids. With V trimmed by 9 bases and J by 14 bases, 4 bases remained unmatched. Germline lookup yields CDR1 WNHNN and CDR2 SYGVQD (reference sequence). The CDR3 here is CARGLAGGYF. CDR3 coding DNA: TGCGCCAGGGGACTAGCGGGCGGTTACTTC.

The rearrangement uses TRBV10-3 and TRBJ1-5; D gene ambiguous. The V gene's germline CDR1 is ENHRY and CDR2 SYGVKD. V was trimmed by 8 bases and J by 4 bases, leaving 9 bases between them. The CDR3 sequence is 12 residues long. CDR3 amino acids: CAIGRENQPQHF. The DNA of the CDR3 is TGTGCCATCGGTAGGGAAAATCAGCCCCAGCATTTT.

A few counts support this clone. The CDR3 here is CASSGRGRDTEAFF. DNA of the CDR3: TGTGCCAGCAGCGGAAGGGGGCGGGACACTGAAGCTTTCTTT. The chain is built from TRBV7-6 and TRBJ1-1, with 7 bases identical to TRBD1. Losses at the gene ends were 5 bases for V and 3 bases for J; bases not matched to a gene: 6. The CDR3 is 14 amino acids. Germline CDR1 SGHVS, CDR2 FNYEAQ.

The CDR3 DNA reads TGCAGCGTAAAGGGGGGTTGGGATTCACCCCTCCACTTT. This sequence encodes CSVKGGWDSPLHF. The chain couples TRBV29-1 to TRBJ1-6; a possible D gene is TRBD1 (6 bases). CDR1 is SQVTM and CDR2 is ANQGSEA in the germline V gene. The CDR3 runs to 13 residues. V was trimmed by 6 bases and J by 8 bases, leaving 14 bases between them.

The table lists this clone with a few counts. Written as DNA, the CDR3 is TGTGCCAGCGAAACTAGCGGGGGATTCCCAGAGACCCAGTACTTC. This sequence encodes CASETSGGFPETQYF. The rearrangement uses TRBV6-5 and TRBJ2-5; 11 bases fit TRBD2. Germline V CDR1 and CDR2: MNHEY, SVGAGI. V was pared by 8 bases and J by 4 bases, with 9 bases of the junction left unmatched. This CDR3 spans 15 amino acids.

Regarding this clone: This sequence may be a read error, since a much larger clone differs from it by one base. The V and J genes are TRBV7-9 and TRBJ1-2; a weak D match, TRBD1 (5 bases). This CDR3 spans 15 amino acids. Germline values: CDR1 SEHNR, CDR2 FQNEAQ (reference sequence). Trimming took off 4 bases at V and 2 bases at J, with 14 bases between the two ends. CDR3 residues: CASSSTIEGNYGYTF. The CDR3 DNA reads as TGTGCCAGCAGCTCAACGATCGAGGGGAACTATGGCTACACCTTC.

The V call is TRBV7-2, the J call TRBJ2-1; no reliable D call. This CDR3 is 13 amino acids long. Trimming pared 3 bases from V and 5 bases from J, leaving 8 bases between. The germline V gene encodes CDR1 SGHTA and CDR2 FQGNSA. CDR3 residues: CASSLSANNEQFF. The CDR3 bases are TGTGCCAGCAGCTTGTCGGCGAACAATGAGCAGTTCTTC.

This sequence joins TRBV7-3 and TRBJ2-7; 13 bases map to TRBD2. The CDR3 has 15 amino acids. Trimming cost V 1 base and J 5 bases; bases outside gene matches: 2. Looked up from germline, CDR1 is SGHTA and CDR2 is FQGTGA. CDR3 sequence: CASSLSGLAGDEQYF. CDR3 coding DNA: TGTGCCAGCAGCTTAAGTGGACTAGCGGGGGACGAGCAGTACTTC.

This chain connects TRBV6-1 to TRBJ2-2; possible D gene TRBD2, 5 bases. Trimming removed 1 base from V and 2 bases from J, with 11 bases in between. The germline V gene encodes CDR1 MNHNS and CDR2 SASEGT. This CDR3 comprises 16 residues. The CDR3 region has the DNA TGTGCCAGCAGTGAAGAACTAGGTTACAACACCGGGGAGCTGTTTTTT. It encodes CASSEELGYNTGELFF.

The rearrangement uses TRBV19 and TRBJ2-1; TRBD2 agrees at 14 bases. Trimming removed 6 bases from V and 7 bases from J; junction bases left unmatched: 8. The CDR3 has 16 residues. Per the germline V gene, CDR1 is LNHDA and CDR2 is SQIVND (reference sequence). DNA for the CDR3: TGTGCCAGTAGCCACACCGGGACTAGCGGGAGAAATGAGCAGTTCTTC. Translated: CASSHTGTSGRNEQFF.